Reported below is one T cell receptor (beta chain). Its antigen is unknown. The entry originates in a study of response to subunit inactivated influenza vaccine. Using its own MiXCR run on the RT-PCR reads, TCRdb lists one record per CDR3 protein. The profile shows about 700,000 distinct CDR3 sequences, about 15% of them singletons. General study points: The authors offered the suggestion that each seasonal influenza vaccination recruits few new T cells.

V was shortened by 3 bases and J by 7 bases, with 16 bases between the two germline ends. Germline values: CDR1 SGHRS, CDR2 YFSETQ. CDR3 length: 15 residues. The sample here was PBMCs from blood, taken approximately 15 days before vaccination. The rearrangement joins TRBV5-1 to TRBJ2-2, with unresolved D. This clonotype originated in a man aged 50 or older who received an inactivated influenza vaccine. CDR3 protein: CASSWIDVGGGELFF. CDR3 DNA sequence: TGCGCCAGCAGCTGGATCGACGTTGGTGGCGGGGAGCTGTTTTTT.